This TCR beta chain appears in the sequencing data of a study of patients and donors after allogeneic stem cell transplantation (dated by TCRdb to the early 2020s). Libraries were made using RT-PCR. The sequencer listed for this sample is NextSeq 550. The raw public data were reprocessed by TCRdb itself: fastp quality trimming at Q25, MiXCR clonotype calling, in-frame beta chains only. Records with the same CDR3 protein are collapsed into one entry carrying the most frequent genes and DNA. This sample holds about 410,000 distinct CDR3 sequences; 16% were observed only once. The ten largest clones add up to around 6.8% of the sample. Points on this clonotype: Its target antigen remains unknown. No per-base quality is available; no much larger clone lies one base away.

Reading the germline V gene (reference sequence) gives CDR1 GTSNPN and CDR2 SVGIG. The CDR3 holds 12 amino acids from the cysteine to the phenylalanine. Only the CDR3 DNA is retained, 36 bases long and in frame from the first base. V loses 0 bases of germline sequence and J loses 5 bases, and the interval between the two ends is 7 bases. The V and J genes are TRBV30 and TRBJ1-1, with the D gene too uncertain to name. The source is a human donor who was either an allogeneic HSCT recipient or a stem cell or donor lymphocyte infusion donor (not recorded which). It is not recorded whose cells these are; they may come from a transplant donor. The sample comprised blood, either unsorted or a sorted T cell fraction (not recorded which). The nucleotides read TGTGCCTGGAGTGTACGGGGAACTGAAGCTTTCTTT. This encodes CAWSVRGTEAFF.